This record looks at one T cell receptor (beta chain) sequence and its context. What antigen it recognizes has not been identified. Base qualities are not provided; no much larger clone lies one nucleotide away. The source of the sample is a study of blood T cell repertoires in COVID-19 (TCRdb year 2020). About the investigation overall: Samples from collaborators originated in the United States, Italy and Spain and spanned both the acute and convalescent phases of COVID-19. The material from the prospective study consisted of cDNA or gDNA derived from T cells, B-cell-depleted T cells, or PBMCs. The dataset comprised deeply sampled blood TCRbeta repertoires from subjects exposed to, actively infected with, or recovered from COVID-19. The repertoires were released in a freely available public database meant as a resource for research on the immune response to SARS-CoV-2. The samples were drawn from the first 160 participants of the ongoing ImmuneRACE study and from roughly 1,300 subjects provided by 6 global collaborators. Sample metadata almost always included a de-identified subject ID, COVID-19 status, age in years and sex. Where available, HLA class I and class II types were taken from metadata supplied by the sample provider and were not determined by assay-based typing.

One collaborating source in Seattle enrolled patients during active infection and followed them longitudinally through the course of disease. Whole blood was collected in K2EDTA tubes by collaborating institutions according to the institutions' own protocols. For TCRbeta analysis, collaborators shipped samples as frozen whole blood, isolated PBMCs, or DNA extracted from either of those sample types. Broad study findings and their caveats: How much clinical and demographic metadata was included differed by source and by participant, and the metadata was provided uncurated.

The CDR3, cysteine through phenylalanine, is 18 amino acids long. Just CDR3 DNA is preserved here, 54 bases in frame from base 1. For this chain, trimming is 3 bases at the V end and 4 bases at the J end, and the number of junction bases without a gene match is 14. The germline V gene yields MGHRA for CDR1 and YSYEKL for CDR2. TCRbeta CDR3 regions were amplified from genomic DNA using the immunoSEQ Assay, a bias-controlled multiplex PCR. As for how the authors treated the data: Within the assay, amplification of reference gene primers was used to estimate how many nucleated cells each sample contained. Sequence reads were collapsed and filtered to measure the absolute abundance of every unique TCRbeta CDR3 rearrangement. Productive Simpson clonality was computed per sample as the square root of Simpson's diversity index over productive rearrangements. This immuneACCESS table, as held by TCRdb, lists in-frame sequences with V and J called but not all clones. Of the missing ones, under half trace to an unresolved V gene in checked studies; the others have no known cause. That table supplies the V and J calls and clone size; D and trimming were determined from the DNA. For this sample there are about 210,000 clones; approximately 80% appear just once. Of the sample, over 6.5% is held by the ten largest clones.

The chain is assembled from TRBV4-1 and TRBJ2-7; 11 middle bases align to TRBD1. The sample comprised peripheral blood. The TCR originated in a woman older than 75 with COVID-19, enrolled during active disease. The DNA sequence is given as TGCGCCAGCAGCCATTTGGGACAGGGGGGGTTATCGCGGTACGAGCAGTACTTC. It translates to CASSHLGQGGLSRYEQYF.